This T cell receptor (beta chain) was found in a study of T cell responses to AZD1222 COVID-19 vaccine. General study results and limits: Donors in the cohort were predominantly white British and more often female, and clonal diversity was possibly underestimated. Along spike, vaccine-associated CD4 TCRs were found throughout, with dominance at 160-218 and 743-854. A reported finding is that nearly half of spike-specific TCRs target unmutated variant regions.

Remarks on this clone: Its antigen is still unknown.

CDR3 size: 12 residues. The V end lost 1 base, the J end lost 6 bases, and 7 bases lay between the germline ends. Germline V gene sequence: CDR1 SGHVS, CDR2 FQNEAQ. Recipients boosted at about 4 weeks or about 12 weeks are pooled. The assay was immunoSEQ multiplex PCR, and TCRdb's table has in-frame clones only and misses some. This sample has more than 90,000 clones, with about 82% found just once. The sequence was collected from an adult who received the AZD1222 COVID-19 vaccine. J is TRBJ2-7 and V is TRBV7-8; possible D gene TRBD1, 5 bases. This sample comprised peripheral blood, obtained 28 days after the second AZD1222 dose. The DNA for the CDR3 is TGTGCCAGCAGCTTAGTAGGGGTCGAGCAGTACTTC. Amino acids: CASSLVGVEQYF.